This T cell receptor beta chain comes out of a study of OX40 agonist ivuxolimab in advanced cancers. General study findings and limits: On average, CD8+ T cells showed a greater number of expanded clones than CD4+.

The germline V and J ends were trimmed by 2 bases and 4 bases, with 3 bases remaining between them. The CDR3 has 12 residues. Germline V lookup: CDR1 SNHLY, CDR2 FYNNEI. TCRdb keeps only in-frame clones here, not all; method: immunoSEQ multiplex PCR. The table includes some 96,000 clones, roughly 80% detected once. With respect to this clone: Its antigen is not known. Since a much larger clone is just one base distant, this may be a read error. This CDR3 is also generated by other DNA sequences in the sample.

This TCR was sampled from an adult with an advanced solid tumor such as melanoma, head and neck, liver or kidney cancer. Source: CD4+ or CD8+ T cells sorted from blood, taken in a trial of the OX40 agonist ivuxolimab. The chain employs TRBV2 and TRBJ1-5, with D unresolved. The CDR3 nucleotides are TGTGCCAGCAGTGAAAGTAATCAGCCCCAGCATTTT. Translating it yields CASSESNQPQHF.